This entry lists 31 T cell receptor beta chains sequenced from one sample in a study of blood T cell repertoires in COVID-19. Profiling relied on immunoSEQ multiplex PCR, and the TCRdb table lists in-frame clones only, not all of them. Among over 150,000 clones listed, approximately 80% were seen once. Sequencing was carried out using peripheral blood. The receptors stem from a woman aged 45 to 65 with acute or convalescent COVID-19.

The chain joins TRBV9 to TRBJ1-1; 8 nucleotides match TRBD1. Losses at the gene ends were 3 bases for V and 1 base for J; bases not matched to a gene: 17. The germline V gene has CDR1 SGDLS and CDR2 YYNGEE. The CDR3 runs 19 residues. CDR3 coding DNA: TGTGCCAGCAGCGCCTCCGACAGGGGAACCCCACTAGGGAACACTGAAGCTTTCTTT. Protein sequence: CASSASDRGTPLGNTEAFF.

This clone was seen only once. The chain is built from TRBV19 and TRBJ1-2, with TRBD1 matching 8 bases. V shed 8 bases, J shed 4 bases, and the junction held 12 bases outside the gene matches. CDR1 LNHDA and CDR2 SQIVND come from the germline V gene (reference sequence). The length of the CDR3 is 15 residues. The CDR3 DNA reads TGTGCCAGTCGGACAGGGACCACCCTCCTCTATGGCTACACCTTC. This gives the protein CASRTGTTLLYGYTF.

This clone was seen a single time. Here the CDR3 reads CASSQDLAGSYNEQFF. The DNA of the CDR3 is TGTGCCAGCAGCCAAGATTTGGCGGGCAGTTACAATGAGCAGTTCTTC. The chain joins TRBV3-1 (or the pseudogene TRBV3-2) to TRBJ2-1; D is possibly TRBD2 (5 bases). V lost 0 bases, J lost 4 bases, and 13 bases lay in between. CDR3 size: 16 residues. CDR1 is LGHDT, CDR2 YNNKEL, per germline (reference sequence).

V usage is TRBV19 and J usage is TRBJ1-1; 7 bases agree with TRBD1. CDR3 length equals 16 residues. V trimming: 6 bases; J trimming: 2 bases; junction bases outside the gene matches: 12. Germline lookup yields CDR1 LNHDA and CDR2 SQIVND (reference sequence). CDR3 residues: CASSRLGQAPNTEAFF. For the CDR3, the DNA is TGTGCCAGTAGCAGACTTGGACAGGCTCCCAACACTGAAGCTTTCTTT.

The chain carries TRBV9 and TRBJ1-2, with D tentatively TRBD1 (6 bases). Per the germline V gene, CDR1 is SGDLS and CDR2 is YYNGEE. CDR3 length: 14 residues. Trimming took off 0 bases at V and 2 bases at J, with 8 bases between the two ends. The CDR3 nucleotides are TGTGCCAGCAGCGTAGGGACAGTCAACTATGGCTACACCTTC. Amino acid sequence: CASSVGTVNYGYTF.

The chain uses TRBV29-1 and TRBJ2-1, with TRBD1 matching 9 bases. Germline lookup yields CDR1 SQVTM and CDR2 ANQGSEA. CDR3 length: 15 residues. J was trimmed by 6 bases and V by 7 bases; bases with no gene match: 13. The CDR3 DNA reads as TGCAGCGGTCGAATTACCGGGACAGGGCCCAATGAGCAGTTCTTC. Translated: CSGRITGTGPNEQFF.

This chain connects TRBV19 to TRBJ1-1; D possibly corresponds to TRBD1 (6 bases). Trimming shortened V by 6 bases and J by 0 bases, and 14 bases separated the two germline ends. Per the germline V gene, CDR1 is LNHDA and CDR2 is SQIVND (reference sequence). This CDR3 is 15 amino acids long. In DNA form, the CDR3 reads TGTGCCAGTAGACTTCCGGGACAAATGAACACTGAAGCTTTCTTT. Amino acid sequence: CASRLPGQMNTEAFF.

The J gene is TRBJ1-2, the V gene TRBV27; 9 bases agree with TRBD1. Trimming at V came to 6 bases and at J to 2 bases, leaving 7 bases not matched to a gene. The CDR3 loop spans 15 amino acids. The V gene's germline CDR1 is MNHEY and CDR2 SMNVEV (reference sequence). The CDR3 region is CASSLVGTGNYGYTF. DNA for the CDR3: TGTGCCAGCAGCTTAGTCGGGACAGGGAACTATGGCTACACCTTC.

The chain carries TRBV3-1 (or the pseudogene TRBV3-2) and TRBJ2-5; TRBD1 aligns across 7 bases. The ends lost 4 bases at V and 4 bases at J; junction bases unmatched: 3. Per the germline V gene, CDR1 is LGHDT and CDR2 is YNNKEL (reference sequence). The CDR3 is 13 amino acids. CDR3 sequence (DNA): TGTGCCAGCAGCCTATGGGACAGAGAGACCCAGTACTTC. Amino acids: CASSLWDRETQYF.

The chain couples TRBV28 to TRBJ2-7; D call uncertain. CDR3 length: 12 residues. The germline V gene has CDR1 MDHEN and CDR2 SYDVKM. V lost 5 bases, J lost 5 bases, and 10 bases lay in between. The CDR3 DNA sequence: TGTGCCAGCAGTCCCAGGTCCCACGAGCAGTACTTC. It codes for CASSPRSHEQYF.

The chain has TRBV5-4 and TRBJ1-6; D is uncertain. Trimming left V 2 bases short and J 7 bases short, with 7 bases between. CDR1 SGHNT and CDR2 YYREEE come from the germline V gene (reference sequence). CDR3 size: 13 residues. The CDR3 protein is CASSLEFNSPLHF. The CDR3 coding sequence is TGTGCCAGCAGCTTAGAGTTCAATTCACCCCTCCACTTT.

The chain recombines TRBV28 with TRBJ2-1, with D perhaps TRBD1 (6 bases). With 6 bases removed from V and 2 bases from J, the gap between germline ends came to 11 bases. The length of the CDR3 is 14 residues. In germline, CDR1 is MDHEN, CDR2 SYDVKM. CDR3 loop: CASRYRATYNEQFF. The DNA of the CDR3 is TGTGCCAGCAGATACAGGGCCACCTACAATGAGCAGTTCTTC.

V usage is TRBV5-1 and J usage is TRBJ2-3; 9 nucleotides align to TRBD2. V lost 4 bases and J lost 0; bases outside the gene matches: 6. CDR1 and CDR2 (germline): SGHRS, YFSETQ. There are 16 residues in the CDR3. CDR3 sequence (DNA): TGCGCCAGCAGCCTCGGCGGGAGGGCTAGCACAGATACGCAGTATTTT. This encodes CASSLGGRASTDTQYF.

This chain uses TRBV4-3 with TRBJ1-4; a weak D match, TRBD1 (6 bases). Trimming took 4 bases from V and 0 from J, leaving 9 bases between them. This CDR3 spans 15 amino acids. The germline V gene encodes CDR1 LGHNA and CDR2 YSLEER. The CDR3 DNA follows: TGCGCCAGCAGCCGCGGACAGACAACTAATGAAAAACTGTTTTTT. This translates into CASSRGQTTNEKLFF.

J is TRBJ1-6 and V is TRBV4-3, with D perhaps matching TRBD1 (6 bases). The germline V gene has CDR1 LGHNA and CDR2 YSLEER. Trimming stripped 1 base from V and 10 bases from J, with 17 bases between. The CDR3 has 16 residues. The chain's CDR3 is CASSQALTTGHSPLHF. The CDR3 nucleotides read TGCGCCAGCAGCCAAGCCCTAACAACAGGGCACTCACCCCTCCACTTT.

This clone was seen just once. The rearrangement uses TRBV25-1 and TRBJ2-7; 8 positions match TRBD1. Germline trimming cut 4 bases from V and 5 bases from J; bases unmatched to any gene: 4. Germline lookup yields CDR1 MGHDK and CDR2 SYGVNS. The CDR3 consists of 13 residues. As DNA, the CDR3 is TGTGCCAGCAGTGCCTCGGACAGGGACGAGCAGTACTTC. Protein product: CASSASDRDEQYF.

The chain uses TRBV11-3 and TRBJ2-7, with unresolved D. This CDR3 is 12 amino acids long. The germline CDR1 and CDR2 sequences are SGHNT and YENEEA. With 0 bases removed from V and 5 bases from J, the gap between germline ends came to 5 bases. CDR3 bases: TGTGCCAGCAGCTTAGACGGAGACGAGCAGTACTTC. Amino acids: CASSLDGDEQYF.

This sequence joins TRBV11-3 and TRBJ1-1; no clear D. The germline V and J ends were trimmed by 3 bases and 1 base, with 6 bases remaining between them. The germline V gene encodes CDR1 SGHNT and CDR2 YENEEA. The CDR3 extends over 13 amino acids. Written as DNA, the CDR3 is TGTGCCAGCAGCTTCAGCGGGAACACTGAAGCTTTCTTT. This translates into CASSFSGNTEAFF.

The genes are TRBV27 and TRBJ2-4; 9 nucleotides agree with TRBD1. The CDR3 runs to 15 residues. V dropped 4 bases and J dropped 5; count of bases not matched to a gene: 6. The germline V gene encodes CDR1 MNHEY and CDR2 SMNVEV (reference sequence). This chain's CDR3 is CASSSIQGAQNIQYF. The CDR3 DNA sequence: TGTGCCAGCAGTTCCATACAGGGGGCTCAAAACATTCAGTACTTC.

V and J are TRBV18 and TRBJ2-7; 9 positions match TRBD2. The CDR3 is made up of 15 amino acids. Per the germline V gene, CDR1 is KGHSH and CDR2 is LQKENI. Losses at the gene ends were 4 bases for V and 0 bases for J; bases not matched to a gene: 4. CDR3: CASSRGGGTSYEQYF. In DNA, the CDR3 is TGTGCCAGCTCACGCGGGGGGGGTACCTCCTACGAGCAGTACTTC.

This sequence joins TRBV7-9 and TRBJ2-1; D unresolved. CDR1 and CDR2 from the germline V gene are SEHNR and FQNEAQ (reference sequence). Trimming stripped 4 bases from V and 6 bases from J, with 4 bases between. CDR3 length equals 11 residues. In DNA form, the CDR3 reads TGTGCCAGCAGCTCTCCCAATGAGCAGTTCTTC. Translating gives CASSSPNEQFF. Full variable domain (rest looked up from reference TRBV7-9 and TRBJ2-1): DTGVSQNPRHKITKRGQNVTFRCDPISEHNRLYWYRQTLGQGPEFLTYFQNEAQLEKSRLLSDRFSAERPKGSFSTLEIQRTEQGDSAMYLCASSSPNEQFFGPGTRLTVL.

This clone was recorded a few times. This chain connects TRBV7-2 to TRBJ2-7; TRBD2 matches at 7 bases. The CDR3 totals 16 residues. Germline V CDR1 and CDR2: SGHTA, FQGNSA. Trimming took 5 bases from V and 5 from J; bases not matched to a gene: 15. The CDR3 DNA sequence: TGTGCCAGCAGCGGATCCATTTGGGGACTATCTAACGAGCAGTACTTC. Protein: CASSGSIWGLSNEQYF.

The chain combines TRBV30 with TRBJ1-4; the match to TRBD1 covers 7 bases. Germline assignment: CDR1 GTSNPN and CDR2 SVGIG (reference sequence). This CDR3 is 15 amino acids long. The V segment lost 4 bases and the J segment 7 bases; nucleotides outside the gene matches: 12. CDR3 sequence: CAWKFQQGRGEKLFF. The CDR3 coding sequence is TGTGCCTGGAAGTTCCAACAGGGGAGAGGTGAAAAACTGTTTTTT.

The chain recombines TRBV27 with TRBJ2-1; 9 bases map to TRBD1. V was clipped by 0 bases and J by 4 bases; unmatched bases: 4. Per the germline V gene, CDR1 is MNHEY and CDR2 is SMNVEV (reference sequence). The CDR3 is made up of 16 amino acids. CDR3 DNA: TGTGCCAGCAGTTTATCGGGCGGGACAGGGTACAATGAGCAGTTCTTC. Amino acids: CASSLSGGTGYNEQFF.

The sample holds one count of this clone. This chain uses TRBV2 with TRBJ2-2; 11 positions match TRBD1. The CDR3 has 15 residues. The trim removed 7 bases at V and 3 bases at J, leaving 4 bases unmatched. Germline loops: CDR1 SNHLY, CDR2 FYNNEI. CDR3 in amino acids: CASIGTGGDTGELFF. The DNA of the CDR3 is TGTGCCAGCATCGGGACAGGGGGGGACACCGGGGAGCTGTTTTTT.

J is TRBJ1-1 and V is TRBV6-5; 7 bases fit TRBD1. The CDR3 length is 14 residues. The V and J ends lost 8 bases and 2 bases, in that order; junction bases with no gene match: 8. Germline-derived CDR1 and CDR2 are MNHEY and SVGAGI. CDR3 DNA: TGTGCCAGCTACAGGGGTTTGAGAAACACTGAAGCTTTCTTT. Translated: CASYRGLRNTEAFF.

The J gene is TRBJ1-2, the V gene TRBV6-5; tentatively, D is TRBD1 (5 bases). The CDR3 is 14 residues long. V gave up 5 bases and J gave up 5 bases, with 15 bases separating them. The germline CDR1 and CDR2 sequences are MNHEY and SVGAGI. This chain's CDR3 is CASSNRLPSYGYTF. The CDR3 region has the DNA TGTGCCAGCAGTAACAGGCTGCCCTCATATGGCTACACCTTC.

The rearrangement links TRBV29-1 to TRBJ1-2; 7 bases fit TRBD1. This CDR3 region has 14 residues. The V gene end was trimmed by 0 bases and the J gene end by 4 bases; junction bases not matched to a gene: 5. The V gene's germline CDR1 is SQVTM and CDR2 ANQGSEA. CDR3 nucleotide sequence: TGCAGCGTTGAAGAGAACAGGGGAGGCTATGGCTACACCTTC. Translation: CSVEENRGGYGYTF.

There are a few counts of this clone. This rearrangement joins TRBV5-5 to TRBJ1-1; 9 nucleotides line up with TRBD1. The CDR3 sequence is 15 residues long. The ends lost 4 bases at V and 4 bases at J; junction bases unmatched: 8. Germline V gene lookup returns CDR1 SGHKS and CDR2 YYEKEE (reference sequence). CDR3 DNA sequence: TGTGCCAGCAGCAAACTACAGGGGGCCTCCACTGAAGCTTTCTTT. Translating it yields CASSKLQGASTEAFF.

The chain recombines TRBV28 with TRBJ2-3, with 13 nucleotides matching TRBD2. V gave up 3 bases and J gave up 0 bases; unmatched junction bases: 6. The germline gives CDR1 MDHEN, CDR2 SYDVKM. The CDR3 loop spans 18 amino acids. CDR3 DNA: TGTGCCAGCAGTTTCGAGGGACTAGCGGGGTTCAGCACAGATACGCAGTATTTT. It yields the protein CASSFEGLAGFSTDTQYF.

V gene TRBV7-2 combines with J gene TRBJ2-7; unclear D gene. The germline V gene has CDR1 SGHTA and CDR2 FQGNSA. The CDR3 has 15 residues. Trimming cost V 1 base and J 4 bases, with 14 bases left between them. As DNA, the CDR3 is TGTGCCAGCAGCTTAGGCGAGCTTGGAGCTTACGAGCAGTACTTC. It is translated as CASSLGELGAYEQYF.